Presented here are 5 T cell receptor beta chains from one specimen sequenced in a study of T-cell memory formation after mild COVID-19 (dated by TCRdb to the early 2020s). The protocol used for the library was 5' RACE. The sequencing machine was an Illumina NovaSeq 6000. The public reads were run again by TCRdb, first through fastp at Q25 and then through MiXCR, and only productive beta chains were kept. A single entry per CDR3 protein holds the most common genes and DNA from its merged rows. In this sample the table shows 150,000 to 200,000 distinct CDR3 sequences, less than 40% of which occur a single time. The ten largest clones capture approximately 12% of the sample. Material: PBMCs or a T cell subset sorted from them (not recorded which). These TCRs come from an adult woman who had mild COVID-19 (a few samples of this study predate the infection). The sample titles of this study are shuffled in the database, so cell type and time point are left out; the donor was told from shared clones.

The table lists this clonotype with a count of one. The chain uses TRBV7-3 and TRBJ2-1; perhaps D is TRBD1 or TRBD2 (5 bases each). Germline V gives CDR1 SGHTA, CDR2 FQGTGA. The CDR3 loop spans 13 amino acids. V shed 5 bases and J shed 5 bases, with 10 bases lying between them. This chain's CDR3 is CASSPSGHNEQFF. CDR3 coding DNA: TGTGCCAGCAGCCCCTCGGGACACAATGAGCAGTTCTTC. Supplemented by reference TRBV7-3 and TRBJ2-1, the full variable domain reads GAGVSQTPSNKVTEKGKYVELRCDPISGHTALYWYRQSLGQGPEFLIYFQGTGAADDSGLPNDRFFAVRPEGSVSTLKIQRTERGDSAVYLCASSPSGHNEQFFGPGTRLTVL.

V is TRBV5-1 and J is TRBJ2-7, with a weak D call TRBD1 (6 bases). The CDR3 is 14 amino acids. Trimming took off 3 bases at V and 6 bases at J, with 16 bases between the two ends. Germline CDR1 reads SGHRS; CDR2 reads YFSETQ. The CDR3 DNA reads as TGCGCCAGCAGCTCTCCAGGGGCGAGGAGCGAGCAGTACTTC. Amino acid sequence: CASSSPGARSEQYF.

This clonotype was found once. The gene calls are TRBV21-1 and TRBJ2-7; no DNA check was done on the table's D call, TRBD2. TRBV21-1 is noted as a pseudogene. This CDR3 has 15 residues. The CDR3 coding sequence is TGTGCCAGCCCCATCAAAGCGGGGGGGCTCGACGAGCAGTACTTC. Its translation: CASPIKAGGLDEQYF.

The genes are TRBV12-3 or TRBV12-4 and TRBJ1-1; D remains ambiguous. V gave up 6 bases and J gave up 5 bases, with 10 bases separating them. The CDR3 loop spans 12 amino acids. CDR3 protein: CASRVVGTEAFF. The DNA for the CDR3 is TGTGCCAGCAGGGTAGTGGGGACTGAAGCTTTCTTT.

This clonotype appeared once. CDR3 bases: TGTGCCAGCTCACCACGGGGACAGCTACTACAGAACACCGGGGAGCTGTTTTTT. Encoded protein: CASSPRGQLLQNTGELFF. The gene calls are TRBV18 and TRBJ2-2; 7 nucleotides align to TRBD1. The CDR3 length is 18 residues. The germline gives CDR1 KGHSH, CDR2 LQKENI. V was pared by 1 base and J by 1 base, with 9 bases of the junction left unmatched.